This TCR beta chain came from a study of cytomegalovirus exposure and HLA in healthy donors. Study-level points and caveats: In a later analysis, at a false discovery rate of 0.05, 16,951 TCR beta sequences matched HLA alleles.

Use of 60 Vbeta and 13 Jbeta primers characterized the PCR. TCRdb keeps only in-frame clones here, not all; method: immunoSEQ multiplex PCR. The sample has about 41,000 clones; the top ten hold under 8%. Per germline, CDR1 SGHVS and CDR2 FQNEAQ. The CDR3 totals 15 residues. Germline trimming cut 7 bases from V and 8 bases from J; bases unmatched to any gene: 13. Comment on this clone: Its antigen remains unidentified.

The clonotype comes from a young man in good health and CMV-seronegative. Sequencing was performed on PBMCs. The chain combines TRBV7-8 with TRBJ1-2, with TRBD1 matching 10 bases. The CDR3 sequence is CASIGGQGVAGGYTF. For the CDR3, the DNA is TGTGCCAGCATAGGCGGACAGGGGGTAGCAGGCGGCTACACCTTC.